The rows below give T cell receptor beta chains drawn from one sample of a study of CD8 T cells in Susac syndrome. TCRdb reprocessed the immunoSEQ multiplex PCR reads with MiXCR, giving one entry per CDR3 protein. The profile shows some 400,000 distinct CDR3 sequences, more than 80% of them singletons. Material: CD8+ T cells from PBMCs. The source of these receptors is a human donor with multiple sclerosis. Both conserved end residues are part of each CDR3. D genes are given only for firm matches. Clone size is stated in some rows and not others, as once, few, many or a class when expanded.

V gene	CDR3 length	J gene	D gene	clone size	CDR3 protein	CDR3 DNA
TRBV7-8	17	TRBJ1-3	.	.	CASSERRDESSGNTIYF	TGTGCCAGCAGCGAGAGACGGGATGAGAGCTCTGGAAACACCATATATTTT
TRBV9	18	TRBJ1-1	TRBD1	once	CASSVADLTGGMDTEAFF	TGTGCCAGCAGCGTAGCGGATTTGACAGGGGGCATGGACACTGAAGCTTTCTTT
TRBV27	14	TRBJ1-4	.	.	CASSHGLEGEKLFF	TGTGCCAGCAGTCACGGACTAGAAGGCGAAAAACTGTTTTTT
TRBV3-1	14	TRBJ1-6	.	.	CASKDSSYNSPLHF	TGTGCCAGCAAGGACAGCTCCTATAATTCACCCCTCCACTTT
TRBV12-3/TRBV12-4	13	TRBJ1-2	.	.	CASTKAENYGYTF	TGTGCCAGCACGAAAGCAGAAAACTATGGCTACACCTTC
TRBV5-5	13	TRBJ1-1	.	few	CASSLPGTTEAFF	TGTGCCAGCAGCTTACCAGGGACCACTGAAGCTTTCTTT
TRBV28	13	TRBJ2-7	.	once	CASSYPKVGEQYF	TGTGCCAGCAGCTACCCCAAGGTCGGCGAGCAGTACTTC
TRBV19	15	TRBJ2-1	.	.	CASSGEDSSYNEQFF	TGTGCCAGTAGTGGAGAGGACAGTTCCTACAATGAGCAGTTCTTC
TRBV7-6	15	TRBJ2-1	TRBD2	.	CASSSIAGDYNEQFF	TGTGCCAGCAGCTCTATAGCGGGAGATTACAATGAGCAGTTCTTC
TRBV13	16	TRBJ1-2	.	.	CASSFGEGQINYGYTF	TGTGCCAGCAGCTTCGGGGAAGGGCAGATTAACTATGGCTACACCTTC
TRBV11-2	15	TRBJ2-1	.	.	CASSSEGSDSDEQFF	TGTGCCAGCAGCTCAGAAGGGTCTGACAGCGATGAGCAGTTCTTC
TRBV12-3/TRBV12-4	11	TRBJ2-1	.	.	CASSFGWEQFF	TGTGCCAGCAGTTTCGGTTGGGAGCAGTTCTTC
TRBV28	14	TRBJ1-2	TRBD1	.	CASSLPGGAAGYTF	TGTGCCAGCAGTTTACCAGGGGGCGCAGCTGGCTACACCTTC
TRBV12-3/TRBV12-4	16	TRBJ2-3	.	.	CASGIRRQRVGGTQYF	TGTGCCAGCGGGATCCGCCGGCAGCGGGTGGGGGGTACGCAGTATTTT
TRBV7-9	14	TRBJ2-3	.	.	CASSPQGSTDTQYF	TGTGCCAGCAGCCCTCAGGGGAGCACAGATACGCAGTATTTT
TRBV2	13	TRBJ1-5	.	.	CASRRQGGQPQHF	TGTGCCAGCAGGCGCCAGGGAGGTCAGCCCCAGCATTTT
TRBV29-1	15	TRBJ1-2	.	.	CSVELGSAGGYGYTF	TGCAGCGTTGAACTTGGGTCTGCGGGAGGCTATGGCTACACCTTC
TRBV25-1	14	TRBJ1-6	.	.	CASSELGFNSPLHF	TGTGCCAGCAGTGAACTCGGTTTTAATTCACCCCTCCACTTT
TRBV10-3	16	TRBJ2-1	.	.	CAISDIALPGTNEQFF	TGTGCCATCAGTGATATAGCACTACCAGGAACGAATGAGCAGTTCTTC
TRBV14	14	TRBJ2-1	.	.	CASRRTGRGNEQFF	TGTGCCAGCCGACGGACAGGGAGGGGAAATGAGCAGTTCTTC
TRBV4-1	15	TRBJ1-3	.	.	CASSQDLETENTIYF	TGCGCCAGCAGCCAAGATTTGGAGACTGAAAACACCATATATTTT
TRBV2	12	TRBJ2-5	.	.	CAREGPSGTQYF	TGTGCCAGGGAGGGGCCCTCTGGGACCCAGTACTTC
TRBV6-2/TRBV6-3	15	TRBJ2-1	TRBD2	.	CASSSSTSGLTLQFF	TGTGCCAGCAGTTCCTCGACTAGCGGTCTAACCCTCCAGTTCTTC
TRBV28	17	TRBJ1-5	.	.	CASSLSRLQRSNQPQHF	TGTGCCAGCAGTTTAAGTAGACTCCAAAGGAGCAATCAGCCCCAGCATTTT
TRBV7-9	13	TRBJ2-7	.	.	CASSLVEQYEQYF	TGTGCCAGCAGCTTAGTAGAACAATACGAGCAGTACTTC
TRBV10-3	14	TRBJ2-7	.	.	CAISALETSYEQYF	TGTGCCATCAGCGCCCTAGAGACTAGTTACGAGCAGTACTTC
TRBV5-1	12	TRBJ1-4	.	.	CASSVSNEKLFF	TGCGCCAGCAGCGTTTCTAATGAAAAACTGTTTTTT
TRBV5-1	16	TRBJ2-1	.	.	CASSLGAGLGGYEQFF	TGCGCCAGCAGCTTGGGAGCGGGCCTCGGAGGTTATGAGCAGTTCTTC
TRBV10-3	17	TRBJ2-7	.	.	CAISDPTQTAISYEQYF	TGTGCCATCAGTGATCCGACCCAGACGGCGATCTCCTACGAGCAGTACTTC